This passage covers 14 T cell receptor beta chains from one sample sequenced in a study of Graves' ophthalmopathy and Graves' hyperthyroidism. CDR3 regions of TCR beta were amplified from RNA transcripts. Second-round multiplex PCR came after a first-round RT-PCR that employed HTBI primers. TCRdb reanalysed the multiplex PCR reads using MiXCR and keeps one entry per CDR3 protein. The repertoire holds over a million distinct CDR3 sequences, with around a third as singletons. What was sequenced was peripheral blood or thyroid tissue (not recorded which). The receptors stem from an adult man with Graves' hyperthyroidism.

This clonotype occurred many times. The chain recombines TRBV29-1 with TRBJ1-1; D remains unclear. Germline CDR1 reads SQVTM; CDR2 reads ANQGSEA. This CDR3 region has 12 residues. The germline V and J ends were trimmed by 6 bases and 1 base, with 9 bases remaining between them. In DNA form, the CDR3 reads TGCAGCGTAATTCCTGGGAACACTGAAGCTTTCTTT. The encoded protein is CSVIPGNTEAFF. The whole variable domain, remainder taken from reference TRBV29-1 and TRBJ1-1, is SAVISQKPSRDICQRGTSLTIQCQVDSQVTMMFWYRQQPGQSLTLIATANQGSEATYESGFVIDKFPISRPNLTFSTLTVSNMSPEDSSIYLCSVIPGNTEAFFGQGTRLTVV.

The chain couples TRBV6-5 to TRBJ1-6; the match to TRBD1 covers 7 bases. CDR3 length equals 15 residues. Germline CDR1 and CDR2: MNHEY and SVGAGI. V trimming: 0 bases; J trimming: 6 bases; junction bases outside the gene matches: 2. CDR3 nucleotides: TGTGCCAGCAGTTACTCGGGACAGAGTAATTCACCCCTCCACTTT. Protein product: CASSYSGQSNSPLHF.

The chain joins TRBV10-3 to TRBJ1-6; tentatively, D is TRBD1 (6 bases). The CDR3 spans 11 residues. V was cut by 9 bases and J by 6 bases, with 6 bases left in between. Germline V gene data show CDR1 as ENHRY and CDR2 as SYGVKD. The CDR3 DNA reads TGTGCCATAGGGGGTAATTCACCCCTCCACTTT. This codes for CAIGGNSPLHF.

This clonotype was seen many times. This chain uses TRBV10-3 with TRBJ1-1, with D possibly TRBD1 on 5 matching bases. The CDR3 sequence is 18 residues long. The germline V and J ends were trimmed by 2 bases and 8 bases, with 27 bases remaining between them. CDR1 is ENHRY and CDR2 is SYGVKD in the germline V gene. CDR3 sequence reads: CAISESVSRGARGKEAFF. The CDR3 coding sequence is TGTGCCATCAGTGAGAGTGTTTCTCGTGGGGCGCGGGGTAAGGAAGCTTTCTTT.

CDR3 sequence reads: CASSLRRGQGTQAFF. CDR3 bases: TGTGCCAGCAGCTTAAGAAGGGGACAGGGGACTCAAGCTTTCTTT. The gene calls are TRBV7-3 and TRBJ1-1; 10 nucleotides agree with TRBD1. The V gene end was trimmed by 1 base and the J gene end by 9 bases; junction bases not matched to a gene: 8. Germline assignment: CDR1 SGHTA and CDR2 FQGTGA. This CDR3 is built from 15 residues.

This clonotype came up many times. This rearrangement joins TRBV25-1 to TRBJ1-4; weak D call: TRBD1 (6 bases). This CDR3 contains 15 residues. The V and J ends lost 4 bases and 5 bases respectively, with 14 bases between them. The germline CDR1 and CDR2 sequences are MGHDK and SYGVNS. This chain's CDR3 is CASSGRDTVNEKLFF. CDR3 nucleotide sequence: TGTGCCAGCAGTGGCCGGGACACCGTAAATGAAAAACTGTTTTTT.

This clonotype has a count of ten or more. The rearrangement joins TRBV11-2 to TRBJ2-5, with D maybe TRBD1 (6 bases). Trimming removed 6 bases at V and 5 bases at J, with 19 bases between. Germline V lookup: CDR1 SGHAT, CDR2 FQNNGV. This CDR3 has 15 residues. The CDR3 coding sequence is TGTGCCAGCAGACCTACAGGGTTTAATGAGGAGACCCAGTACTTC. It is translated as CASRPTGFNEETQYF.

In this sample, this clonotype turned up once. CDR3 nucleotide sequence: TGTGCCAGCAGCTTAGCTACAGGGATATTTTTT. This sequence encodes CASSLATGIFF. This sequence joins TRBV7-8 and TRBJ2-2, with D possibly matching TRBD1 (6 bases). Trimming cost V 0 bases and J 17 bases, with 10 bases left between them. This CDR3 is 11 amino acids long. CDR1 is SGHVS and CDR2 is FQNEAQ in the germline V gene.

V is TRBV7-9 and J is TRBJ2-5; 11 bases match TRBD1. The V and J ends lost 6 bases and 6 bases, in that order; junction bases with no gene match: 3. Germline V gene sequence: CDR1 SEHNR, CDR2 FQNEAQ (reference sequence). This CDR3 has 13 amino acids. DNA for the CDR3: TGTGCCAGCAGTGGGACAGGGGGGAAGACCCAGTACTTC. Translated, it gives CASSGTGGKTQYF.

This clonotype has only a few counts. The chain recombines TRBV4-3 with TRBJ1-5; D not certain. Germline V gene data show CDR1 as LGHNA and CDR2 as YSLEER. This CDR3 contains 14 residues. V was cut by 5 bases and J by 6 bases, with 14 bases left in between. CDR3 bases: TGCGCCAGCAGCGCCAAGAGTGGGCTTCAGCCCCAGCATTTT. Protein sequence: CASSAKSGLQPQHF.

The chain links TRBV5-8 to TRBJ2-7; 14 positions agree with TRBD2. Germline CDR1 is SGHTS and CDR2 is YDEGEE. With 4 bases clipped from V and 8 bases from J, the junction kept 5 bases outside the gene matches. CDR3 length equals 14 residues. Written as DNA, the CDR3 is TGTGCCAGCAGCCCGGGACTAGCGGGAGATCAGCAGTACTTC. Protein product: CASSPGLAGDQQYF.

V is TRBV30 and J is TRBJ2-7; D remains ambiguous. From germline, CDR1 is GTSNPN and CDR2 SVGIG (reference sequence). V was clipped by 3 bases and J by 1 base, with 4 bases between them. The CDR3 has 11 amino acids. CDR3: CAWSHSYEQYF. CDR3 sequence (DNA): TGTGCCTGGAGCCATTCCTACGAGCAGTACTTC.

This clonotype was found many times. CDR3 sequence: CASGEAPRNMNTEAFF. In DNA, the CDR3 is TGCGCCAGCGGCGAGGCCCCAAGGAACATGAACACTGAAGCTTTCTTT. The chain links TRBV5-1 to TRBJ1-1; no clear D. The V gene lost 7 bases and the J gene lost 0 bases, with 19 bases spanning the gap. The CDR3 is made up of 16 amino acids. Germline lookup yields CDR1 SGHRS and CDR2 YFSETQ.

This clonotype is a singleton in its sample. The chain carries TRBV6-5 and TRBJ1-1; 10 bases are shared with TRBD1. CDR1 is MNHEY, CDR2 SVGAGI, per germline. The CDR3 contains 16 residues. Trimming at V came to 2 bases and at J to 4 bases, leaving 7 bases not matched to a gene. The CDR3 DNA reads as TGTGCCAGCAGTTACCAAACCGGGACAGGGGCCACTGAAGCTTTCTTT. Its protein is CASSYQTGTGATEAFF.